The entry below describes one TCR beta chain. Its antigen remains unidentified. This sample is part of a study of beta chain features in type 1 diabetes. Across the study: The patients were much like the healthy donors in age, gender and cell yields.

Whole-study results and caveats: Patients with type 1 diabetes showed fewer VDJ junction insertions and more deletions. Type 1 diabetes patients had TCRB CDR3s that were shorter (moderately but significantly so) in all four CD4+ subsets. TCRB rearrangement may or may not be influenced by HLA type; here this remained unresolved.

What was sequenced were expressed TCRB transcripts, since all of the isolated RNA had been reverse transcribed. Around 3.9 million reads on average were seen across naive, central memory and regulatory T cell samples. Data came from immunoSEQ multiplex PCR; TCRdb stores just in-frame clones and leaves some out. The table records fewer than 400,000 clones, about a tenth of them present only once. The TCR sequence derives from a man aged 25-45 years with type 1 diabetes. Input material: central memory CD4+ T cells from blood.

The CDR3: CASSRKTGNQETQYF. CDR3 nucleotide sequence: TGTGCCAGCAGCAGAAAGACAGGGAACCAAGAGACCCAGTACTTC. The chain employs TRBV7-9 and TRBJ2-5; 7 positions match TRBD1. Germline V gives CDR1 SEHNR, CDR2 FQNEAQ (reference sequence). Germline trimming cut 5 bases from V and 0 bases from J; bases unmatched to any gene: 6. This CDR3 is 15 amino acids long.